This is a list of T cell receptor beta chains from one sample in a study of T cell repertoires in cytomegalovirus infection. TCRdb reprocessed the reads with MiXCR, giving one entry per CDR3 protein. The sample carries about 740,000 distinct CDR3 sequences, 35% recorded once. The sequencing sample was made of PBMCs. The receptors here all came from a human donor in good health (CMV status not recorded). Some clones in this sample may be carry-over from other donors' samples. Both conserved end residues are part of each CDR3.

j_call | v_call | cdr3_aa
TRBJ2-7 | TRBV20-1 | CSASGTVYEQYF
TRBJ1-4 | TRBV7-6 | CASSLRQGANEKLFF
TRBJ1-1 | TRBV7-8 | CASSLVGDRAGTEAFF
TRBJ1-1 | TRBV28 | CASTTYGARTEAFF
TRBJ1-1 | TRBV20-1 | CSARDGTVNTEAFF
TRBJ1-1 | TRBV6-5 | CASSYLGIGTGGDEDTEAFF
TRBJ2-3 | TRBV5-4 | CASSFLAGGYTQYF
TRBJ2-2 | TRBV7-9 | CASSQGGGTGELFF
TRBJ2-5 | TRBV7-2 | CASSLGLAGEQETQYF
TRBJ2-7 | TRBV11-2 | CASSLGTGTGIYEQYF
TRBJ2-3 | TRBV5-1 | CASSLDLGQGILGDTQYF
TRBJ2-5 | TRBV7-2 | CASSTDRDGTQYF
TRBJ2-3 | TRBV10-3 | CAISALGQPSSTDTQYF
TRBJ1-2 | TRBV7-2 | CASGPGQETF
TRBJ1-3 | TRBV6-1 | CASSEVGRESGNTIYF
TRBJ2-5 | TRBV2 | CASSSSGPRETQYF
TRBJ2-5 | TRBV28 | CASSFIGGETQYF
TRBJ2-3 | TRBV10-3 | CAIRVSGDTQYF
TRBJ2-5 | TRBV28 | CASTPLGAETQYF
TRBJ2-5 | TRBV27 | CASSLFNPLGRETQYF
TRBJ1-5 | TRBV6-6 | CASSESQGRNQPQHF
TRBJ2-7 | TRBV7-6 | CASSLASGNDEQYF
TRBJ2-5 | TRBV7-2 | CASSSLRAGDGETQYF
TRBJ2-7 | TRBV4-1 | CASSQDLEQTNYEQYF
TRBJ2-5 | TRBV5-1 | CASSWDEGRGETQYF
TRBJ1-4 | TRBV5-5 | CASSNRTADNEKLFF
TRBJ2-1 | TRBV5-1 | CASLGGTGTSPLNEQFF
TRBJ2-3 | TRBV7-9 | CASGQTTDTQYF
TRBJ2-7 | TRBV28 | CASSFIRGYEQYF
TRBJ2-7 | TRBV7-6 | CASSLVRGPYEQYF
TRBJ2-3 | TRBV5-4 | CASSLDSQEREMADTQYF
TRBJ2-3 | TRBV7-7 | CASSSGLTSDTQYF
TRBJ1-2 | TRBV5-6 | CASSSPTDDPSGYGYTF
TRBJ2-3 | TRBV19 | CASSSLGGSTDTQYF
TRBJ2-3 | TRBV7-9 | CASSTTTQYF
TRBJ1-1 | TRBV28 | CASSSWGEGAEAFF
TRBJ2-2 | TRBV6-1 | CASRPFPSAANTGELFF